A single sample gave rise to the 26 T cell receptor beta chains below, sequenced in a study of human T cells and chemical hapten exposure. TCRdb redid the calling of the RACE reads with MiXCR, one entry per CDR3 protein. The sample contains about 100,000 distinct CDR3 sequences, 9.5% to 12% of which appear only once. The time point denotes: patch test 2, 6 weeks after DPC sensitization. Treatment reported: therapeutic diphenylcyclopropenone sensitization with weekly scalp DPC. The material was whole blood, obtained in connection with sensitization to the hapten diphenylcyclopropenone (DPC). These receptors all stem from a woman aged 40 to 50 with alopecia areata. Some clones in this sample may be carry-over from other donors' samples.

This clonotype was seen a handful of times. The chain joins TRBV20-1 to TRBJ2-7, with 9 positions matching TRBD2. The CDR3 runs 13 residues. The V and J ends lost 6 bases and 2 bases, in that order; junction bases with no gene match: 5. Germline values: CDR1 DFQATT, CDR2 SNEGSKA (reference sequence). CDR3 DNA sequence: TGCAGTGCGCGGACTAGCGTCACCTACGAGCAGTACTTC. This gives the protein CSARTSVTYEQYF.

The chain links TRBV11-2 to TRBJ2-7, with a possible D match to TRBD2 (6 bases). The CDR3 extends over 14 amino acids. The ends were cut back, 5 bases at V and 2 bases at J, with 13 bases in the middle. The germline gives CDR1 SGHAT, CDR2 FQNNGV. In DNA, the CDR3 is TGTGCCAGCAGCCCCAGGGACTTAGCCTACGAGCAGTACTTC. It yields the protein CASSPRDLAYEQYF.

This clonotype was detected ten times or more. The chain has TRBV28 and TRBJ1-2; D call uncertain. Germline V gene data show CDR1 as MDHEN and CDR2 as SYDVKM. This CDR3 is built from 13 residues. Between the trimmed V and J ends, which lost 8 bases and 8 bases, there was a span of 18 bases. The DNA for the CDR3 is TGTGCCAGCCACGGCCAAAGCGTGCGGGGCTACACCTTC. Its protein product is CASHGQSVRGYTF.

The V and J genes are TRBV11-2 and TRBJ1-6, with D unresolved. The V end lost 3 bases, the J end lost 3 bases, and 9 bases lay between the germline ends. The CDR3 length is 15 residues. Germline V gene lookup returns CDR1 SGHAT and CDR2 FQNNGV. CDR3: CASSFDRGYNSPLHF. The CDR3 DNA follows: TGTGCCAGCAGCTTTGACCGCGGCTATAATTCACCCCTCCACTTT. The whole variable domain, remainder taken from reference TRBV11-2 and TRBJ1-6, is EAGVAQSPRYKIIEKRQSVAFWCNPISGHATLYWYQQILGQGPKLLIQFQNNGVVDDSQLPKDRFSAERLKGVDSTLKIQPAKLEDSAVYLCASSFDRGYNSPLHFGNGTRLTVT.

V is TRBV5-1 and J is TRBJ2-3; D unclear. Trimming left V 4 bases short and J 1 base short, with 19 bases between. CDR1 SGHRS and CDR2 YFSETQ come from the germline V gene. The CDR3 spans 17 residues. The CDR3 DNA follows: TGCGCCAGCAGCCTCCTCGGCTCAGCGACGGGCACAGATACGCAGTATTTT. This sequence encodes CASSLLGSATGTDTQYF.

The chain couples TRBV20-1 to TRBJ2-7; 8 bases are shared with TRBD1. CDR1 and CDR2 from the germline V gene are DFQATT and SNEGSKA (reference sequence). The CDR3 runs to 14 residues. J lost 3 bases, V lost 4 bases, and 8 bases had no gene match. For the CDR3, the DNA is TGCAGTGCTACAGGGGGCCCAAGGAGCTACGAGCAGTACTTC. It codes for CSATGGPRSYEQYF.

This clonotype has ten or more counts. The CDR3 protein is CSVEEGAGYTF. For the CDR3, the DNA is TGCAGCGTTGAAGAAGGGGCCGGCTACACCTTC. V usage is TRBV29-1 and J usage is TRBJ1-2, with a weak D call TRBD1 (5 bases). The germline V gene has CDR1 SQVTM and CDR2 ANQGSEA. The V end was cut by 0 bases, the J end by 8 bases, with 7 bases between. This CDR3 contains 11 residues. The full variable domain, completed using reference TRBV29-1 and TRBJ1-2, is SAVISQKPSRDICQRGTSLTIQCQVDSQVTMMFWYRQQPGQSLTLIATANQGSEATYESGFVIDKFPISRPNLTFSTLTVSNMSPEDSSIYLCSVEEGAGYTFGSGTRLTVV.

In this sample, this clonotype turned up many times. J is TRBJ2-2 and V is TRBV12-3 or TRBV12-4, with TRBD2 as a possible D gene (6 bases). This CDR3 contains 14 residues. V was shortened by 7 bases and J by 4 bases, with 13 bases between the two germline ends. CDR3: CASTTLGGTGELFF. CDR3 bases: TGTGCCAGCACCACACTGGGGGGCACCGGGGAGCTGTTTTTT.

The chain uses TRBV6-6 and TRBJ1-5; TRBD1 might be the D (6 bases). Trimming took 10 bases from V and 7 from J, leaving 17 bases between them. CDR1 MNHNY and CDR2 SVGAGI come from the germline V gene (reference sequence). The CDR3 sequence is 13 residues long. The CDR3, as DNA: TGTGCCACCCAACAGGGAAGAGAACAGCCCCAGCATTTT. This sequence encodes CATQQGREQPQHF.

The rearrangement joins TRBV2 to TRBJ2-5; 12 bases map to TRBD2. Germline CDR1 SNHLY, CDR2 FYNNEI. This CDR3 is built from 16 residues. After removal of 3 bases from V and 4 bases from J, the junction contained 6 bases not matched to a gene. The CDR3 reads CASSDSLAGGGETQYF. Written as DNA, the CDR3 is TGTGCCAGCAGTGACTCACTAGCGGGGGGAGGAGAGACCCAGTACTTC.

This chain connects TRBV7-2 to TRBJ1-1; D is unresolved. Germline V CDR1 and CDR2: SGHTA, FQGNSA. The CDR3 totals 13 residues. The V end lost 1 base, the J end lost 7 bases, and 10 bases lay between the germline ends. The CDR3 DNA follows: TGTGCCAGCAGCTTAGTCGATACCAGTGAAGCTTTCTTT. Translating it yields CASSLVDTSEAFF.

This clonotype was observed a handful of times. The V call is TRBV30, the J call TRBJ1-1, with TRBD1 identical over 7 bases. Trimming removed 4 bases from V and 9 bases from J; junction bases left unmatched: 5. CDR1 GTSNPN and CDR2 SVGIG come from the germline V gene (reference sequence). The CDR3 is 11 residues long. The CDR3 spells CAWIRDRKAFF. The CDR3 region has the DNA TGTGCCTGGATCCGGGACAGAAAAGCTTTCTTT.

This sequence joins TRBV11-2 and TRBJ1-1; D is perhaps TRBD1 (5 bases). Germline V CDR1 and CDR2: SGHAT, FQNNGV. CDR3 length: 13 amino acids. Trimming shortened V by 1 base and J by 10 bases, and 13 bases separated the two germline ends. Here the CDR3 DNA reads TGTGCCAGCAGCTTAGCCAGGGCGCGGGGAGCTTTCTTT. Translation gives CASSLARARGAFF.

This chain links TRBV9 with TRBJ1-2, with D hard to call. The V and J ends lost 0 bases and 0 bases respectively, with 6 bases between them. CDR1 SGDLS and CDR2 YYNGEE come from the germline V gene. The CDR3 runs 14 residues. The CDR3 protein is CASSVGTSNYGYTF. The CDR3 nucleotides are TGTGCCAGCAGCGTAGGGACCTCTAACTATGGCTACACCTTC. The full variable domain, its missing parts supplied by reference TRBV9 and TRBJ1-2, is DSGVTQTPKHLITATGQRVTLRCSPRSGDLSVYWYQQSLDQGLQFLIQYYNGEERAKGNILERFSAQQFPDLHSELNLSSLELGDSALYFCASSVGTSNYGYTFGSGTRLTVV.

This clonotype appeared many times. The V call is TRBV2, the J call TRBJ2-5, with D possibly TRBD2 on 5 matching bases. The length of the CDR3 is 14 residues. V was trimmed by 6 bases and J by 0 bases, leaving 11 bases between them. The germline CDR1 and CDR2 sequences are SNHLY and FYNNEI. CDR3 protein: CASRFPGYQETQYF. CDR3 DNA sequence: TGTGCCAGCAGGTTCCCGGGGTACCAAGAGACCCAGTACTTC.

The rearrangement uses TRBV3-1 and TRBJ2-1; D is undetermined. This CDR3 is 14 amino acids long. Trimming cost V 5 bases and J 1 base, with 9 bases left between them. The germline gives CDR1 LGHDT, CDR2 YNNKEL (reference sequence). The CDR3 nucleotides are TGTGCCAGCAGCTACAGCTTTTCCTACAATGAGCAGTTCTTC. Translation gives CASSYSFSYNEQFF.

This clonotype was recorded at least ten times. The CDR3 spells CASSQLPDTQYF. The CDR3 DNA sequence: TGTGCCAGCAGCCAATTACCAGATACGCAGTATTTT. J is TRBJ2-3 and V is TRBV6-1; D is unresolved. Trimming stripped 6 bases from V and 4 bases from J, with 8 bases between. The CDR3 totals 12 residues. Looked up from germline, CDR1 is MNHNS and CDR2 is SASEGT.

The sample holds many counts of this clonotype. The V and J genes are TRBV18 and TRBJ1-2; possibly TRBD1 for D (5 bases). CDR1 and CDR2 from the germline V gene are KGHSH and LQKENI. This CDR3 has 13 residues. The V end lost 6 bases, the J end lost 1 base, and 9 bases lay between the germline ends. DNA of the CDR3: TGTGCCAGCTCTACGGGACTTAACTATGGCTACACCTTC. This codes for CASSTGLNYGYTF. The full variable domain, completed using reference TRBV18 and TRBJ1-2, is NAGVMQNPRHLVRRRGQEARLRCSPMKGHSHVYWYRQLPEEGLKFMVYLQKENIIDESGMPKERFSAEFPKEGPSILRIQQVVRGDSAAYFCASSTGLNYGYTFGSGTRLTVV.

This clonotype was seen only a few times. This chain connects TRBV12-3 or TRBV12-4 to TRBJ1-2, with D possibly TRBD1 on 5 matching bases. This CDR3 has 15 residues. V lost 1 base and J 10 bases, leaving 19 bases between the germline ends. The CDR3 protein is CASSLGGFGFSSYTF. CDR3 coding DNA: TGTGCCAGCAGTTTAGGGGGGTTTGGGTTTTCATCCTACACCTTC.

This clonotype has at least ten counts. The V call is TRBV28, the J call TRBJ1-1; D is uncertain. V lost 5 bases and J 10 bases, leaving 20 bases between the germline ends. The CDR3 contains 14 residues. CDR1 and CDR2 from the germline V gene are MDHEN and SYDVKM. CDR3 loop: CASSPNRHVGRAFF. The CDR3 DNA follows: TGTGCCAGCAGTCCCAACCGACATGTCGGGAGAGCTTTCTTT.

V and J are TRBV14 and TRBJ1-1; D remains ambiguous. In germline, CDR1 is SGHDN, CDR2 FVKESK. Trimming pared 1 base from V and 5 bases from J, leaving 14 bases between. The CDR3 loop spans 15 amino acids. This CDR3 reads CASSQARGRATEAFF. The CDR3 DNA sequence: TGTGCCAGCAGCCAAGCGAGAGGTAGGGCGACTGAAGCTTTCTTT.

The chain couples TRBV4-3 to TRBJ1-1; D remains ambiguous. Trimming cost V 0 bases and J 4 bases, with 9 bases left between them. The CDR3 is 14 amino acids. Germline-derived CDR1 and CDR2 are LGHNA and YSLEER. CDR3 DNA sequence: TGCGCCAGCAGCCAAGATCTGTCATCCACTGAAGCTTTCTTT. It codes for CASSQDLSSTEAFF.

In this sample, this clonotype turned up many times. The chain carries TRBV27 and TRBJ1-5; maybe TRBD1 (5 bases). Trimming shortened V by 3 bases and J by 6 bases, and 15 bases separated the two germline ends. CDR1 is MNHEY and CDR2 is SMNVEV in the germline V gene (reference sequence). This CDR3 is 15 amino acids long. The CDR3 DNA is TGTGCCAGCAGTTTCGGGGCAGGCGTAGGTCAGCCCCAGCATTTT. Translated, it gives CASSFGAGVGQPQHF.

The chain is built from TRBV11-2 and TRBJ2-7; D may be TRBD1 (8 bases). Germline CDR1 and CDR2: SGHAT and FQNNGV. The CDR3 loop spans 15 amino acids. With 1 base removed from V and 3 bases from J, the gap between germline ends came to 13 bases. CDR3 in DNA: TGTGCCAGCAGCTTAGCCCACAGGGGGGGCTACGAGCAGTACTTC. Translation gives CASSLAHRGGYEQYF.

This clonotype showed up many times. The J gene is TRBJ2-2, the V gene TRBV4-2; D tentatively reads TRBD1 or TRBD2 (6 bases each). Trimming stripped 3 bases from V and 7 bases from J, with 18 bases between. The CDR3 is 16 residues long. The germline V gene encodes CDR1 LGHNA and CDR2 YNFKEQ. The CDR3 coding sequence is TGTGCCAGCAGCCAGGGGGGCGAGTTGGCGGTCGGGGAGCTGTTTTTT. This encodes CASSQGGELAVGELFF.

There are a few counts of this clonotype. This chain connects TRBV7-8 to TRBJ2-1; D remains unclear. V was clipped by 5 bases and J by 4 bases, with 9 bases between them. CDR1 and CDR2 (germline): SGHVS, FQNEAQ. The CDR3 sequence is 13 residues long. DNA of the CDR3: TGTGCCAGCAGCACTAACAGTTACAATGAGCAGTTCTTC. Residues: CASSTNSYNEQFF. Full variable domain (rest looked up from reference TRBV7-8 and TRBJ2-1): GAGVSQSPRYKVAKRGQDVALRCDPISGHVSLFWYQQALGQGPEFLTYFQNEAQLDKSGLPSDRFFAERPEGSVSTLKIQRTQQEDSAVYLCASSTNSYNEQFFGPGTRLTVL.